This TCR beta chain was sequenced for a study of blood T cells in healthy people across ages. Points from the study as a whole: Diversity figures based on one million T cells were deemed too low. The study found more naive CD4+ cells and higher diversity in long-lived than aged donors.

Regarding this clonotype: What it binds is unknown.

A second PCR, run for about 6 to 11 cycles, used a sample-barcoded 5' primer plus a J-beta primer mix. A template-switch adaptor with 12 random nucleotides tagged each cDNA molecule. TCRdb itself ran the 5' RACE reads through MiXCR, one entry per CDR3 protein. The sample lists hundreds of thousands of distinct CDR3 sequences, roughly a quarter occurring once. This CDR3 comprises 16 residues. The germline gives CDR1 SGHAT, CDR2 FQNNGV. This same sample was also part of a study on T cells of mothers and their children. That report adds: Each child gave a few million TCR beta CDR3 reads (each mother, over 8.5 million).

The receptor was isolated from a boy between 2 and 10 years old in good health. Source material: blood. The rearrangement joins TRBV11-2 to TRBJ2-5, with TRBD2 matching 7 bases. The J call may be in error: the DNA end matches TRBJ2-1 better. This chain's CDR3 is CASSRLSGRETDEQFF. The CDR3 DNA reads as TGTGCCAGCAGCCGACTAAGTGGGCGGGAGACCGATGAGCAGTTCTTC.